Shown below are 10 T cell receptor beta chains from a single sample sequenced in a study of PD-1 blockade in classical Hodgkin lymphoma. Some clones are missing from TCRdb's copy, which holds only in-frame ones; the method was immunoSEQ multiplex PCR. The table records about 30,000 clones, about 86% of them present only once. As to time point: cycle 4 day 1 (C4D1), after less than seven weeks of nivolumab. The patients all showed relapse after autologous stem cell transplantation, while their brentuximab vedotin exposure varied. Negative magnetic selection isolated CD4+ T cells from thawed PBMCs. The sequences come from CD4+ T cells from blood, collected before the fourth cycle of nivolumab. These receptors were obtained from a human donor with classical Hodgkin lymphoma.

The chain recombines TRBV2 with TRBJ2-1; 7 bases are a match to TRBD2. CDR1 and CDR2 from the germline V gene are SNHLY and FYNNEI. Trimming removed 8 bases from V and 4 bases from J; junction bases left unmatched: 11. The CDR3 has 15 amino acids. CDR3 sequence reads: CASLLRGGGYNEQFF. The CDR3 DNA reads TGTGCCAGCCTCCTTAGGGGCGGGGGTTACAATGAGCAGTTCTTC. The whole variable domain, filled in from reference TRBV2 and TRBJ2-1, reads EPEVTQTPSHQVTQMGQEVILRCVPISNHLYFYWYRQILGQKVEFLVSFYNNEISEKSEIFDDQFSVERPDGSNFTLKIRSTKLEDSAMYFCASLLRGGGYNEQFFGPGTRLTVL.

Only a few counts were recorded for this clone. CDR3 residues: CAWSVQTEAFF. In DNA form, the CDR3 reads TGTGCCTGGAGTGTACAAACTGAAGCTTTCTTT. The chain recombines TRBV30 with TRBJ1-1; D is unresolved. V dropped 0 bases and J dropped 5 bases, with 4 bases sitting between them. Germline loops: CDR1 GTSNPN, CDR2 SVGIG (reference sequence). The CDR3 contains 11 residues.

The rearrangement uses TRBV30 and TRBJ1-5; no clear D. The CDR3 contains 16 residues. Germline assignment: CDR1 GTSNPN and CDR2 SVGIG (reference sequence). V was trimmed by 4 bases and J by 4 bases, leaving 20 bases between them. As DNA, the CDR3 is TGTGCCTGGACCGCGCAGGATGGGGTGGTTAATCAGCCCCAGCATTTT. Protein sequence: CAWTAQDGVVNQPQHF.

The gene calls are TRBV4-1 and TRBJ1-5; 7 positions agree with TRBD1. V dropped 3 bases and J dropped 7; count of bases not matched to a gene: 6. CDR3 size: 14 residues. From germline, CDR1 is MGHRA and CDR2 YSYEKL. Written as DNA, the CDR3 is TGCGCCAGCAGCCAGGAGACAGGGTGGCAGCCCCAGCATTTT. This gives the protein CASSQETGWQPQHF.

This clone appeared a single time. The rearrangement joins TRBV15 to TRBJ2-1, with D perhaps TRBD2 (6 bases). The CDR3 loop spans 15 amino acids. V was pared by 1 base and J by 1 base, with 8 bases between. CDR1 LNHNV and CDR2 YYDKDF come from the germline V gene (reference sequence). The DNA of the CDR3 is TGTGCCACCAGCAGAGGCGGGGATTCCTACAATGAGCAGTTCTTC. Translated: CATSRGGDSYNEQFF.

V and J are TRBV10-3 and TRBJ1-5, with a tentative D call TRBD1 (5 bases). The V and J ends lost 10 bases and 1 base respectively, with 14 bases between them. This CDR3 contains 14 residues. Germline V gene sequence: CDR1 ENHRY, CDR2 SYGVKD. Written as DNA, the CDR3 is TGTGCCACTCGGGGGGGTGGAAGCAATCAGCCCCAGCATTTT. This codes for CATRGGGSNQPQHF.

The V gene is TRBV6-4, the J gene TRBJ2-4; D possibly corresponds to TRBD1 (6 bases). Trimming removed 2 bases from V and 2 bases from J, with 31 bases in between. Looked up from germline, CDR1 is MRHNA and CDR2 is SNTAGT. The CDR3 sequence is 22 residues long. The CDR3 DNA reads TGTGCCAGCAGTGACAGGTTCCTGGCAGGGGCAACCGGTGGATTAACCAAAAACATTCAGTACTTC. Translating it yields CASSDRFLAGATGGLTKNIQYF.

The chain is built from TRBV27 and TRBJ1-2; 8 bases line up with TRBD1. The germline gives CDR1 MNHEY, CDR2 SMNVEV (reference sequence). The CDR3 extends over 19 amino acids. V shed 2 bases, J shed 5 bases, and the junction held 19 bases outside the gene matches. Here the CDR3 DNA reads TGTGCCAGCAGTTTAATCGGCTTAGGTGACAGGGGCAAAACTTATGGCTACACCTTC. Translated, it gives CASSLIGLGDRGKTYGYTF.

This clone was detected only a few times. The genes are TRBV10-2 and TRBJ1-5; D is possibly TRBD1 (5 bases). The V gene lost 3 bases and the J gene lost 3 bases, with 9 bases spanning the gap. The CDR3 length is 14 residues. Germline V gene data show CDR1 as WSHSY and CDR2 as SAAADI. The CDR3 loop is CASSDRTPNQPQHF. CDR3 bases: TGCGCCAGCAGTGATCGGACACCCAATCAGCCCCAGCATTTT.

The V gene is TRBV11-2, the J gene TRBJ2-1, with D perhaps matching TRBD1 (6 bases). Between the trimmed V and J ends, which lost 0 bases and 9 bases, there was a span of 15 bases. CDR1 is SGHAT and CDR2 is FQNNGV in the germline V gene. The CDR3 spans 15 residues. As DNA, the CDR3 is TGTGCCAGCAGCTTAGATGGGGGACATCGGGGTGAGCAGTTCTTC. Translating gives CASSLDGGHRGEQFF.